Listed below are T cell receptor beta chains from one sample, sequenced in a study of cytomegalovirus exposure and HLA in healthy donors. TCRdb's copy holds only in-frame clones and misses some; the assay was immunoSEQ multiplex PCR. The sample records some 200,000 clones, about 89% being singletons. Material: PBMCs. These receptors were taken from a woman aged 18-30 years in good health and CMV-seronegative. CDR3s include the opening cysteine and the closing phenylalanine or tryptophan. A D gene is named only where the DNA matches it firmly. Rows give clone size only sometimes, using once, few, many, or a class for an expanded clone.

size | J | V | D | CDR3 | DNA
- | TRBJ2-2 | TRBV6-5 | - | CASSYSLRDNTGELFF | TGTGCCAGCAGTTACTCGTTGCGGGATAACACCGGGGAGCTGTTTTTT
- | TRBJ1-1 | TRBV5-4 | TRBD1 | CASSLTRTGRLGAFF | TGTGCCAGCAGCTTGACTAGGACAGGTCGGCTGGGTGCTTTCTTT
- | TRBJ2-1 | TRBV7-9 | - | CASSLNENEQFF | TGTGCCAGCAGCTTAAACGAGAATGAGCAGTTCTTC
- | TRBJ2-7 | TRBV25-1 | - | CASSSGHPYEQYF | TGTGCCAGCAGCTCTGGCCACCCCTACGAGCAGTACTTC
- | TRBJ2-1 | TRBV5-1 | TRBD1 | CASSFRDRAKQNNEQFF | TGCGCCAGCAGCTTCCGGGACAGGGCTAAACAAAACAATGAGCAGTTCTTC
- | TRBJ2-1 | TRBV9 | TRBD2 | CASSVAPETSGITVEQFF | TGTGCCAGCAGCGTAGCTCCCGAGACTAGCGGGATAACCGTTGAGCAGTTCTTC
- | TRBJ2-3 | TRBV2 | TRBD1 | CASSATGGSTDTQYF | TGTGCCAGCAGCGCGACAGGGGGGAGCACAGATACGCAGTATTTT
- | TRBJ2-1 | TRBV5-1 | TRBD2 | CASSLGLAGGFNYNEQFF | TGCGCCAGCAGCTTGGGGCTAGCGGGAGGTTTCAACTACAATGAGCAGTTCTTC
once | TRBJ1-5 | TRBV5-6 | - | CASSFLEETSNQPQHF | TGTGCCAGCAGCTTTTTGGAGGAAACTAGCAATCAGCCCCAGCATTTT
- | TRBJ2-3 | TRBV28 | TRBD2 | CASRTSGTSPPVLAQYF | TGTGCCAGCAGGACTAGCGGAACCTCACCTCCTGTTTTGGCGCAGTATTTT
once | TRBJ2-1 | TRBV6-4 | TRBD2 | CASSESGRGNEQFF | TGTGCCAGCAGTGAGAGCGGGAGAGGGAATGAGCAGTTCTTC
- | TRBJ2-5 | TRBV5-6 | TRBD2 | CASSLEGTSGRARETQYF | TGTGCCAGCAGCTTGGAAGGGACTAGCGGGAGGGCCCGAGAGACCCAGTACTTC
- | TRBJ2-7 | TRBV5-1 | TRBD2 | CASSLAGGMYEQYF | TGCGCCAGCAGCCTAGCGGGAGGTATGTACGAGCAGTACTTC
- | TRBJ2-2 | TRBV28 | TRBD1 | CASSQDRVTGELFF | TGTGCCAGCAGCCAAGACAGGGTCACCGGGGAGCTGTTTTTT
- | TRBJ2-7 | TRBV2 | - | CASTSDISEQYF | TGTGCCAGCACTAGCGATATTAGCGAGCAGTACTTC
- | TRBJ2-7 | TRBV10-2 | TRBD1 | CASSRPDRGLRADYEQYF | TGCGCCAGCAGTCGACCAGACAGGGGTTTAAGGGCCGATTACGAGCAGTACTTC
- | TRBJ1-4 | TRBV11-2 | - | CASSTGTFPEKLFF | TGTGCCAGCAGCACCGGGACATTCCCTGAAAAACTGTTTTTT
- | TRBJ2-1 | TRBV7-9 | TRBD2 | CASSVTSGRDEQFF | TGTGCCAGCAGCGTGACTAGCGGGAGGGATGAGCAGTTCTTC
- | TRBJ1-3 | TRBV6-6 | - | CASSYDLYGNTIYF | TGTGCCAGCAGTTACGATCTCTATGGAAACACCATATATTTT
- | TRBJ2-2 | TRBV19 | - | CASSRRNVNTGELFF | TGTGCCAGTAGCCGGCGGAACGTGAACACCGGGGAGCTGTTTTTT
- | TRBJ1-3 | TRBV4-1 | TRBD1 | CASSAPGTVLRGNTIYF | TGCGCCAGCAGCGCCCCCGGGACAGTCCTTCGGGGAAACACCATATATTTT
- | TRBJ1-6 | TRBV30 | - | CACREGRSSYNSPLHF | TGTGCCTGTCGGGAGGGCCGGAGCTCCTATAATTCACCCCTCCACTTT
- | TRBJ2-1 | TRBV5-1 | TRBD2 | CASRTLAGDSYNEQFF | TGCGCCAGCAGAACACTAGCGGGAGACTCCTACAATGAGCAGTTCTTC
- | TRBJ1-3 | TRBV10-1 | - | CASSEQPGNTIYF | TGCGCCAGCAGTGAACAGCCTGGAAACACCATATATTTT
once | TRBJ2-7 | TRBV7-6 | TRBD2 | CASSLAVTSGSYEQYF | TGTGCCAGCAGCTTAGCAGTGACTAGCGGATCCTACGAGCAGTACTTC
- | TRBJ2-7 | TRBV4-1 | - | CASSQLDNNYEQYF | TGCGCCAGCAGCCAATTGGACAACAACTACGAGCAGTACTTC
- | TRBJ2-7 | TRBV28 | TRBD2 | CASSFPLAGARYEQYF | TGTGCCAGCAGTTTTCCTTTAGCGGGAGCCCGCTACGAGCAGTACTTC
- | TRBJ2-1 | TRBV4-1 | - | CASSQDPGARDPFF | TGCGCCAGCAGCCAAGATCCCGGCGCGCGGGACCCGTTCTTC
- | TRBJ2-3 | TRBV19 | TRBD2 | CASSRPGLSDTQYF | TGTGCCAGTTCTAGGCCGGGACTATCGGATACGCAGTATTTT
- | TRBJ2-5 | TRBV10-3 | TRBD2 | CAISEAGTTKETQYF | TGTGCCATCAGTGAGGCCGGGACTACCAAAGAGACCCAGTACTTC
- | TRBJ2-7 | TRBV5-7 | - | CASSLSRDLYEQYF | TGTGCCAGCAGCCTTAGCCGGGATCTCTACGAGCAGTACTTC
- | TRBJ2-7 | TRBV19 | - | CASSTPTGFTEQYF | TGTGCCAGTAGTACCCCTACAGGGTTTACCGAGCAGTACTTC
- | TRBJ2-7 | TRBV7-3 | - | CASSLDSEQYF | TGTGCCAGCAGCCTTGACAGTGAGCAGTACTTC
- | TRBJ1-2 | TRBV27 | TRBD1 | CASSQQGQAYGYTF | TGTGCCAGCAGTCAACAGGGGCAGGCCTATGGCTACACCTTC
- | TRBJ2-7 | TRBV27 | - | CASRTTGLEQYF | TGTGCCAGCAGGACGACAGGTCTCGAGCAGTACTTC
- | TRBJ1-5 | TRBV5-5 | - | CASSLYQANQPQHF | TGTGCCAGCAGCTTGTATCAGGCGAATCAGCCCCAGCATTTT
- | TRBJ1-3 | TRBV29-1 | - | CSVASTGTTGNTIYF | TGCAGCGTTGCCTCTACGGGGACAACTGGAAACACCATATATTTT
- | TRBJ1-1 | TRBV29-1 | TRBD1 | CSVAWTGDTEAFF | TGCAGCGTTGCCTGGACAGGGGACACTGAAGCTTTCTTT
once | TRBJ1-3 | TRBV6-5 | - | CASSYLPQGTGNTIYF | TGTGCCAGCAGTTACCTTCCTCAGGGAACGGGAAACACCATATATTTT
- | TRBJ1-2 | TRBV28 | TRBD1 | CASSPWGQEGLGGGYTF | TGTGCCAGCAGCCCCTGGGGACAGGAGGGTCTTGGTGGTGGCTACACCTTC
few | TRBJ2-1 | TRBV16 | - | CASSPGGRGNEQFF | TGTGCCAGCAGCCCCGGTGGCCGGGGAAATGAGCAGTTCTTC
few | TRBJ2-1 | TRBV10-3 | - | CAIRGSSYNEQFF | TGTGCCATCCGGGGTAGCTCCTACAATGAGCAGTTCTTC
- | TRBJ2-5 | TRBV19 | - | CASSIGRGLGETQYF | TGTGCCAGTAGTATAGGACGGGGTTTAGGAGAGACCCAGTACTTC
- | TRBJ1-2 | TRBV9 | TRBD1 | CASNSGTGGYGYTF | TGTGCCAGCAATTCCGGGACAGGGGGATATGGCTACACCTTC
- | TRBJ2-3 | TRBV5-1 | - | CASSPPRDTDTQYF | TGCGCCAGCAGCCCCCCTCGGGACACAGATACGCAGTATTTT
- | TRBJ1-1 | TRBV29-1 | - | CSVWTVMNTEAFF | TGCAGCGTTTGGACAGTAATGAACACTGAAGCTTTCTTT